This T cell receptor (beta chain) appears in the sequencing data of a study of blood T cell repertoires in COVID-19 (dated by TCRdb to the early 2020s). As for the study more broadly: Samples covering the acute and convalescent phases of COVID-19 were provided by collaborators in the United States, Italy and Spain. The material from the prospective study consisted of cDNA or gDNA derived from T cells, B-cell-depleted T cells, or PBMCs. The dataset comprised deeply sampled blood TCRbeta repertoires from subjects exposed to, actively infected with, or recovered from COVID-19. A freely available public database, intended as a resource for researchers studying the immune response to SARS-CoV-2, is where the repertoires were released. Samples were obtained from the ongoing ImmuneRACE study (first 160 participants) and from about 1,300 subjects provided by 6 global collaborators. The sample metadata nearly always contained a de-identified subject ID, COVID-19 status, age in years and sex. HLA class I and class II types, where available, came from metadata supplied by the sample provider rather than from assay-based typing. The investigation overall reported the following: The quantity of clinical and demographic metadata differed by source and by participant and was supplied without curation.

The CDR3 holds 15 amino acids from the cysteine to the phenylalanine. The CDR3 DNA has 45 bases and is translated from base 1. Looking up the germline V gene yields CDR1 SGHTA and CDR2 FQGTGA. V is clipped by 2 bases and J by 8 bases, and the sequence between their germline boundaries is 18 bases long. The table lists this clone with a few counts. What antigen it recognizes has not been identified. Per-base qualities were not stored, and no clone one base away is much larger. Collaborating institutions collected whole blood in K2EDTA tubes following their own protocols. Collaborator samples were shipped for TCRbeta analysis as frozen whole blood, isolated PBMCs, or DNA extracted from either sample type. TCRbeta CDR3 regions were amplified from genomic DNA by means of the immunoSEQ Assay, a bias-controlled multiplex PCR. The paper's processing steps were these. Nucleated cell counts per sample were estimated from amplification of reference gene primers within the assay. To quantify the absolute abundance of each unique TCRbeta CDR3 rearrangement, sequence reads were collapsed and filtered. For each sample, productive Simpson clonality was calculated as the square root of Simpson's diversity index over productive rearrangements. Sourced from immuneACCESS, this table was stored by TCRdb with only in-frame sequences that have V and J called. A share of the clones is absent; for the studies checked, an unresolved V gene accounts for under half, and the remainder has no known explanation. The V and J calls and clone size were taken over from that table, and D and trimming were inferred from the DNA. Recorded for this sample are 100,000 to 150,000 clones; 65% to 85% of them occurred a single time. The ten largest clonotypes hold about 5.4% of the sample.

The specimen was peripheral blood. The chain employs TRBV7-3 and TRBJ1-2; matching of 6 bases hints at TRBD1 as the D gene. The TCR was taken from an elderly man with active or convalescent COVID-19. The bases are TGTGCCAGCAGCTTACGCCCGACAGGAGTCGGGGGCTACACCTTC. Its product reads: CASSLRPTGVGGYTF.